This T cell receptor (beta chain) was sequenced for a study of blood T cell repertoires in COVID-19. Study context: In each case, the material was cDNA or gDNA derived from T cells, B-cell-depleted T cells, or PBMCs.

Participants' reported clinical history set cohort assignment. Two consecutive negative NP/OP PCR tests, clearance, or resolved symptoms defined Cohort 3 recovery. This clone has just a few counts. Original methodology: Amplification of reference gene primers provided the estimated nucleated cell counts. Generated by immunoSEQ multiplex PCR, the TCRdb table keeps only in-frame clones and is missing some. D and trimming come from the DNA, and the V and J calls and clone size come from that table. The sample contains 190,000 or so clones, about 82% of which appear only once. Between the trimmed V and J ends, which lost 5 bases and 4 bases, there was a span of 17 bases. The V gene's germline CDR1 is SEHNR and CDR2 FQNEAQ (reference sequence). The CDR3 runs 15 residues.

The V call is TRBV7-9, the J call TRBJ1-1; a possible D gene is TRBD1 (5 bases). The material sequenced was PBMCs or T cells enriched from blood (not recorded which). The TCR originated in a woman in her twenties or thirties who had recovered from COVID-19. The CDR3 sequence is CASSLYRGVATEAFF. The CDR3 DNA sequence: TGTGCCAGCAGCCTCTATCGGGGGGTAGCCACTGAAGCTTTCTTT.